The clone carrying this TCR beta chain was seen a few times. This entry is derived from a study of human T cells and chemical hapten exposure. MiXCR, run by TCRdb on the RACE reads, gives a single entry per CDR3 protein. The sample carries around 350,000 distinct CDR3 sequences, roughly 6% recorded once. The time point denotes: pre-sensitization, week 0. Specified treatment: therapeutic diphenylcyclopropenone sensitization with weekly scalp DPC. Germline V gives CDR1 SNHLY, CDR2 FYNNEI. The V gene lost 2 bases and the J gene lost 0 bases, with 5 bases spanning the gap. There are 14 residues in the CDR3.

V usage is TRBV2 and J usage is TRBJ1-5; D not certain. The source was whole blood, collected in connection with sensitization to the hapten diphenylcyclopropenone (DPC). This TCR derives from a woman under 30 with alopecia areata. Some clones in this sample may be carry-over from other donors' samples. CDR3 residues: CASSEMDSNQPQHF. For the CDR3, the DNA is TGTGCCAGCAGTGAAATGGATAGCAATCAGCCCCAGCATTTT.